The next 3 T cell receptor beta chains were all read from a single sample in a study of CD8 T cells in Susac syndrome. The RNA input was about 0.5 to 1 ug, and it was reverse transcribed with random hexamers. MiXCR, run by TCRdb on the immunoSEQ multiplex PCR reads, gives a single entry per CDR3 protein. The sample consists of 120,000 or so distinct CDR3 sequences, 90% to 95% of them appearing once. Sequenced sample: CD8+ T cells from PBMCs. Source of these receptors: a human donor with Susac syndrome.

This chain connects TRBV30 to TRBJ1-5, with D perhaps TRBD1 (5 bases). V gave up 2 bases and J gave up 6 bases, with 11 bases separating them. Germline V lookup: CDR1 GTSNPN, CDR2 SVGIG (reference sequence). CDR3 length: 13 amino acids. The CDR3 is CAWSFQGSQPQHF. In nucleotides, the CDR3 is TGTGCCTGGAGTTTTCAGGGAAGTCAGCCCCAGCATTTT.

The rearrangement uses TRBV7-9 and TRBJ1-1, with D possibly being TRBD1 (5 bases). The length of the CDR3 is 14 residues. Trimming left V 1 base short and J 8 bases short, with 14 bases between. From germline, CDR1 is SEHNR and CDR2 FQNEAQ (reference sequence). CDR3 DNA: TGTGCCAGCAGCTTAGAGGGGAGCCAGGAGGAAGCTTTCTTT. As protein: CASSLEGSQEEAFF.

The rearrangement uses TRBV6-2 or TRBV6-3 and TRBJ2-3; D is undetermined. The CDR3 extends over 14 amino acids. Germline loops: CDR1 MNHEY, CDR2 SVGEGT. V was shortened by 2 bases and J by 2 bases, with 8 bases between the two germline ends. CDR3 bases: TGTGCCAGCAGTTACCTCACAGTCACAGATACGCAGTATTTT. Its translation is CASSYLTVTDTQYF.